One T cell receptor beta chain is described in this entry. This record comes from a study of blood T cell repertoires in COVID-19. The overall study: Sample material is recorded as cDNA or gDNA derived from T cells, B-cell-depleted T cells, or PBMCs.

After removal of 4 bases from V and 5 bases from J, the junction contained 10 bases not matched to a gene. CDR1 is SGDLS, CDR2 YYNGEE, per germline. The CDR3 contains 15 residues. Clones were read by immunoSEQ multiplex PCR, and TCRdb kept only the in-frame ones, dropping some. The table shows about 210,000 clones, with 80% occurring only once. The sample consisted of peripheral blood. The rearrangement uses TRBV9 and TRBJ2-5; 8 bases agree with TRBD2. The origin of this receptor is a woman in her sixties or seventies with acute or convalescent COVID-19. The CDR3 loop is CASSPHGGGFETQYF. Here the CDR3 DNA reads TGTGCCAGCAGCCCTCACGGGGGGGGTTTCGAGACCCAGTACTTC.